The 17 T cell receptor beta chains below come from one sample, sequenced in a study of shared clonotypes between healthy human individuals. Cells designated naive CD8 were CD45RO-negative and were positively selected for CCR7, with terminally differentiated effector memory CD45RA+ cells excluded. Assay used: immunoSEQ multiplex PCR; TCRdb lists only in-frame clones, some missing. The table has hundreds of thousands of clones, 95% to 98% seen once. Sequenced material: naive CD8+ T cells sorted from blood. Receptor source: a man aged 25-40 years in good health.

The chain recombines TRBV11-3 with TRBJ2-3, with D perhaps TRBD2 (5 bases). CDR3 length: 13 residues. Germline values: CDR1 SGHNT, CDR2 YENEEA. V lost 1 base, J lost 5 bases, and 7 bases lay in between. CDR3 coding DNA: TGTGCCAGCAGCTTAGGGACTGTAGATACGCAGTATTTT. This translates into CASSLGTVDTQYF. Full variable domain (remainder filled in from reference TRBV11-3 and TRBJ2-3): EAGVVQSPRYKIIEKKQPVAFWCNPISGHNTLYWYLQNLGQGPELLIRYENEEAVDDSQLPKDRFSAERLKGVDSTLKIQPAELGDSAVYLCASSLGTVDTQYFGPGTRLTVL.

The chain uses TRBV4-1 and TRBJ2-1, with D possibly matching TRBD2 (6 bases). V dropped 6 bases and J dropped 7 bases, with 13 bases sitting between them. The CDR3 is 13 residues long. CDR1 and CDR2 from the germline V gene are MGHRA and YSYEKL. The CDR3 loop reads CASSSRLENEQFF. In nucleotides, the CDR3 is TGCGCCAGCAGTTCTAGACTAGAAAATGAGCAGTTCTTC.

This chain uses TRBV9 with TRBJ2-7; TRBD1 might be the D (6 bases). Germline V CDR1 and CDR2: SGDLS, YYNGEE. Between the trimmed V and J ends, which lost 0 bases and 4 bases, there was a span of 11 bases. This CDR3 region has 14 residues. CDR3 nucleotides: TGTGCCAGCAGCGTAGCAGGGGTCGGATACGAGCAGTACTTC. Its translation is CASSVAGVGYEQYF. Looking up the rest from reference TRBV9 and TRBJ2-7 gives the full variable domain: DSGVTQTPKHLITATGQRVTLRCSPRSGDLSVYWYQQSLDQGLQFLIQYYNGEERAKGNILERFSAQQFPDLHSELNLSSLELGDSALYFCASSVAGVGYEQYFGPGTRLTVT.

J is TRBJ2-1 and V is TRBV4-3, with TRBD1 as a possible D gene (6 bases). CDR1 is LGHNA, CDR2 YSLEER, per germline. The CDR3 contains 17 residues. Trimming removed 3 bases from V and 4 bases from J, with 19 bases in between. The CDR3 coding sequence is TGCGCCAGCAGCCACTCGATAGGGGGACGGTCTTACAATGAGCAGTTCTTC. This gives the protein CASSHSIGGRSYNEQFF.

The rearrangement uses TRBV28 and TRBJ2-7, with D perhaps matching TRBD2 (5 bases). Trimming took 2 bases from V and 3 from J, leaving 8 bases between them. The CDR3 has 13 amino acids. Looked up from germline, CDR1 is MDHEN and CDR2 is SYDVKM. The CDR3 sequence is CASSLDRGYEQYF. In DNA, the CDR3 is TGTGCCAGCAGTTTAGACCGGGGCTACGAGCAGTACTTC. Full variable domain (missing parts from reference TRBV28 and TRBJ2-7): DVKVTQSSRYLVKRTGEKVFLECVQDMDHENMFWYRQDPGLGLRLIYFSYDVKMKEKGDIPEGYSVSREKKERFSLILESASTNQTSMYLCASSLDRGYEQYFGPGTRLTVT.

The V gene is TRBV11-2, the J gene TRBJ2-1; 10 positions agree with TRBD2. This CDR3 has 16 amino acids. CDR1 and CDR2 (germline): SGHAT, FQNNGV. The junction had 6 bases not matched to a gene; V was cut back by 4 bases and J by 3 bases. The CDR3 bases are TGTGCCAGCAGCTCCTGGACTAGCGGATTCTACAATGAGCAGTTCTTC. Protein sequence: CASSSWTSGFYNEQFF. The whole variable domain, filled in from reference TRBV11-2 and TRBJ2-1, reads EAGVAQSPRYKIIEKRQSVAFWCNPISGHATLYWYQQILGQGPKLLIQFQNNGVVDDSQLPKDRFSAERLKGVDSTLKIQPAKLEDSAVYLCASSSWTSGFYNEQFFGPGTRLTVL.

The gene calls are TRBV7-9 and TRBJ1-1; no definite D call. V lost 3 bases to trimming and J lost 1 base, with 9 bases between them. Germline V gives CDR1 SEHNR, CDR2 FQNEAQ (reference sequence). The CDR3 sequence is 14 residues long. The CDR3: CASSLPVWNTEAFF. DNA of the CDR3: TGTGCCAGCAGCTTGCCCGTGTGGAACACTGAAGCTTTCTTT.

The rearrangement uses TRBV4-3 and TRBJ2-7; the D gene is possibly TRBD2 (6 bases). The CDR3 has 15 amino acids. The germline gives CDR1 LGHNA, CDR2 YSLEER. Trimming removed 1 base at V and 2 bases at J, with 12 bases between. The CDR3 loop is CASSQVGGGTYEQYF. The CDR3 DNA reads TGCGCCAGCAGCCAAGTGGGGGGTGGGACCTACGAGCAGTACTTC.

The chain has TRBV28 and TRBJ2-3; a weak D match, TRBD1 (5 bases). V lost 3 bases, J lost 2 bases, and 18 bases lay in between. Germline CDR1 MDHEN, CDR2 SYDVKM. The CDR3 covers 17 residues. In DNA, the CDR3 is TGTGCCAGCAGTTTCCCGACAGCCTCGTACGCCACAGATACGCAGTATTTT. Amino acid sequence: CASSFPTASYATDTQYF.

The rearrangement links TRBV5-1 to TRBJ1-4, with 10 nucleotides matching TRBD1. CDR3 length: 14 amino acids. The V gene end was trimmed by 5 bases and the J gene end by 5 bases; junction bases not matched to a gene: 3. The germline V gene encodes CDR1 SGHRS and CDR2 YFSETQ. CDR3 in amino acids: CASRPGQGNEKLFF. CDR3 nucleotides: TGCGCCAGCAGACCGGGACAGGGGAATGAAAAACTGTTTTTT.

This clone was detected once. The chain joins TRBV7-8 to TRBJ2-1; D is unclear. V gave up 4 bases and J gave up 0 bases, with 16 bases separating them. The CDR3 runs to 17 residues. CDR1 SGHVS and CDR2 FQNEAQ come from the germline V gene. CDR3 sequence (DNA): TGTGCCAGCAGCTCCCGTGTGCCCCCCACCTCCTACAATGAGCAGTTCTTC. Translation gives CASSSRVPPTSYNEQFF.

The rearrangement joins TRBV5-1 to TRBJ2-1; D is unresolved. Trimming removed 3 bases at V and 5 bases at J, with 9 bases between. The CDR3 totals 13 residues. Germline lookup yields CDR1 SGHRS and CDR2 YFSETQ. This chain's CDR3 is CASSSAANNEQFF. The CDR3, as DNA: TGCGCCAGCAGCTCCGCAGCCAACAATGAGCAGTTCTTC.

The chain uses TRBV2 and TRBJ1-2; no firm D call. V shed 5 bases and J shed 5 bases, with 15 bases lying between them. The CDR3 totals 14 residues. The germline V gene encodes CDR1 SNHLY and CDR2 FYNNEI. This CDR3 is CASSRRSPSYGYTF. The CDR3 nucleotides read TGTGCCAGCAGTAGACGGTCCCCGTCATATGGCTACACCTTC.

J is TRBJ2-3 and V is TRBV7-6, with TRBD2 identical over 10 bases. CDR1 SGHVS and CDR2 FNYEAQ come from the germline V gene. The J segment lost 6 bases and the V segment lost 5 bases, leaving 11 bases of the junction unmatched. This CDR3 contains 16 residues. The CDR3 protein is CASSLELAGTRDTQYF. The CDR3 DNA sequence: TGTGCCAGCAGCCTGGAACTAGCGGGAACCCGGGATACGCAGTATTTT.

The rearrangement uses TRBV5-1 and TRBJ1-4; tentatively, D is TRBD1 (5 bases). This CDR3 comprises 15 residues. V lost 3 bases and J lost 4, with 13 bases in between. Germline V gene sequence: CDR1 SGHRS, CDR2 YFSETQ. CDR3 coding DNA: TGCGCCAGCAGCTGGTGGGGACGGAATAATGAAAAACTGTTTTTT. It specifies CASSWWGRNNEKLFF.

The chain combines TRBV7-2 with TRBJ2-1; 7 bases align to TRBD2. V lost 5 bases and J lost 5; bases outside the gene matches: 12. Germline V CDR1 and CDR2: SGHTA, FQGNSA. This CDR3 has 16 amino acids. The CDR3, as DNA: TGTGCCAGCAGCCCCTATGGCCCTAGCGGTAACAATGAGCAGTTCTTC. Translating it yields CASSPYGPSGNNEQFF.

Concerning this clone itself: The same CDR3 also results from other DNA sequences found in this sample. This chain connects TRBV11-2 to TRBJ2-7, with D maybe TRBD2 (5 bases). V shed 3 bases and J shed 0 bases, with 9 bases lying between them. The CDR3 has 14 amino acids. Germline V gene lookup returns CDR1 SGHAT and CDR2 FQNNGV. CDR3 DNA sequence: TGTGCCAGCAGCTTCGGTACTAGCTCCTACGAGCAGTACTTC. Translated, it gives CASSFGTSSYEQYF.